This T cell receptor (beta chain) was sequenced during a study of blood T cells in healthy people across ages (dated by TCRdb to between 2015 and 2016). Looking at the study overall: In model experiments, template switching captured roughly one uniquely barcoded TCR beta cDNA molecule for every two T cells. Age-related changes in TCR beta repertoire diversity were measured in the study by deep sequencing normalized with unique cDNA molecular identifiers. The donors were divided into four age groups: young (average roughly 15 years), middle-aged (about 40), aged (about 61) and long-lived (nearly 85). Donors of different ages were randomly distributed across sequencing lanes to avoid experimental bias. Two additional independent replicas of 1 million unique cDNA reads from the same blood draw were analyzed for two donors (one aged 18 to 29 and one aged 80 or older). The full study reports these points: There was a strong correlation between observed TCR beta diversity and the percentage of naive T cells measured by flow cytometry. Since profiling was done on bulk unsorted PBMCs, naive and antigen-experienced compartments could not be conclusively compared. The long-lived group showed more naive CD4+ T cells, fewer expanded clones and increased TCR diversity than the aged group, suggesting age selection. Because the CMV infection status of the donors was unknown, age-related changes in expanded clonotypes may potentially have been confounded. Total diversity estimates from one million sequenced T cells were considered lower bounds and underestimates. Observed TCR beta diversity per million T cells fell roughly linearly with age, and a significant reduction was already apparent by age about 38.

The donors were roughly 39 Caucasian individuals from Russia, aged 6 to 90 years, who were systemically healthy. Each donor gave ten milliliters of peripheral blood, collected into EDTA-treated Vacutainer tubes. Ficoll-Paque density-gradient centrifugation was used to isolate PBMCs, with at least 6.5 million per sample. Total RNA was extracted from PBMCs with Trizol reagent, with at least 6 micrograms obtained per sample. For every donor, flow cytometry on a PBMC aliquot measured the percentage of naive CD45RAhigh/CD27high T cells. The method was 5' RACE. Sequencing instrument: Illumina HiSeq 2500. A second PCR of roughly 6 to 11 cycles was run with a J-beta primer mix and a sample-barcoded 5' primer. Each TCR beta cDNA molecule received a unique molecular identifier from a template-switch 5' adaptor carrying 12 random nucleotides. At least 3 million CDR3-containing paired-end reads were obtained from each sample. First-strand cDNA was synthesized from all RNA with the Mint cDNA synthesis kit, primed by a TRBC-specific oligonucleotide. Following uracil-DNA glycosylase treatment, a first 18-cycle PCR with universal primers M1SS and BC2_uni_R was performed on all cDNA. Concerning the study's data processing: Normalization of each sample was performed by random selection of 1 million high-quality reads, each carrying a distinct molecular identifier. Reads with shared molecular identifiers were discarded instead of being binned into consensus sequences. MiTCR, run with a Q25 quality threshold and the strictest error-elimination algorithm, handled CDR3 identification, clonotype clustering and error correction. Lower-bound total TCR beta diversity was estimated with a nonparametric unseen species model using Euler transformation. The raw public data were reprocessed by TCRdb itself: fastp quality trimming at Q25, MiXCR clonotype calling, in-frame beta chains only. All rows with the same CDR3 protein become a single entry with the most common DNA and genes. These V and J calls rely on TCRdb rather than the paper's analysis. A total of under 2,000,000 distinct CDR3 sequences appear in this sample, around half of them only once. The biggest ten clones account for around 2.1% of the sample.

Details on this clonotype: No cognate antigen has been identified for it. No base quality values were provided; no much bigger clone lies one nucleotide off.

The CDR3, cysteine through phenylalanine, is 15 amino acids long. The DNA shown is the 45-base CDR3, in frame from base 1. V loses 7 bases of germline sequence and J loses 9 bases, and the interval between the two ends is 25 bases. CDR1 and CDR2 are drawn from the germline V gene: MDHEN, SYDVKM. Sequenced: blood. The TCR originated in a woman between 35 and 50 years old in good health. The chain joins TRBV28 to TRBJ2-7, with the D segment identity uncertain. The encoded CDR3 is CASTSGAFASHGQYF. The sequenced DNA is TGTGCCAGCACCTCAGGAGCCTTCGCTTCCCACGGGCAGTACTTC. The reference TRBV28 and TRBJ2-7 proteins fill in what lies around the CDR3, so the full variable domain reads DVKVTQSSRYLVKRTGEKVFLECVQDMDHENMFWYRQDPGLGLRLIYFSYDVKMKEKGDIPEGYSVSREKKERFSLILESASTNQTSMYLCASTSGAFASHGQYFGPGTRLTVT.